The 11 T cell receptor beta chains reported below all come from one sample, sequenced in a study of beta chain features in type 1 diabetes. Study-wide findings and caveats: Among patients with Type 1 diabetes, TCRB CDR3s were moderately but significantly shorter in every one of the four CD4+ subsets.

Expressed TCRB transcripts were sequenced after all isolated RNA was converted to cDNA. TCRdb's table, derived via immunoSEQ multiplex PCR, lists solely in-frame clones and lacks some. Of 130,000 to 150,000 clones listed, less than 15% are singletons. What these receptors recognize is not known. The sequenced sample was central memory CD4+ T cells from blood. The receptors here all came from a man aged 18 to 35 with type 1 diabetes.

The chain joins TRBV7-9 to TRBJ1-1; no firm D call. V lost 8 bases and J 6 bases, leaving 13 bases between the germline ends. Germline lookup yields CDR1 SEHNR and CDR2 FQNEAQ (reference sequence). CDR3 length: 12 amino acids. CDR3 in DNA: TGTGCCAGCCAAGAAGTCGACGCTGAAGCTTTCTTT. Amino acid sequence: CASQEVDAEAFF.

Concerning this clone itself: This sample also contains other DNA sequences that code for the same CDR3. The chain recombines TRBV29-1 with TRBJ1-1; a weak D match, TRBD1 (6 bases). CDR1 SQVTM and CDR2 ANQGSEA come from the germline V gene. V was cut by 4 bases and J by 0 bases, with 9 bases left in between. This CDR3 has 13 residues. CDR3 coding DNA: TGCAGCGTTGTTGGACAGATGAACACTGAAGCTTTCTTT. Translated, it gives CSVVGQMNTEAFF.

This chain connects TRBV5-4 to TRBJ1-2; 7 bases line up with TRBD1. V lost 4 bases to trimming and J lost 8 bases; unmatched junction nucleotides: 5. The CDR3 totals 12 residues. Per germline, CDR1 SGHNT and CDR2 YYREEE (reference sequence). CDR3 protein: CASSLTGYGYTF. The CDR3 DNA sequence: TGTGCCAGCAGCCTGACAGGGTACGGCTACACCTTC. Full variable domain (remainder filled in from reference TRBV5-4 and TRBJ1-2): ETGVTQSPTHLIKTRGQQVTLRCSSQSGHNTVSWYQQALGQGPQFIFQYYREEENGRGNFPPRFSGLQFPNYSSELNVNALELDDSALYLCASSLTGYGYTFGSGTRLTVV.

This rearrangement joins TRBV6-1 to TRBJ1-1; 7 positions agree with TRBD1. CDR1 is MNHNS and CDR2 is SASEGT in the germline V gene. The CDR3 consists of 13 residues. V was clipped by 5 bases and J by 10 bases; unmatched bases: 10. The CDR3, as DNA: TGTGCCAGCAGTCTAAGGGACAGCCAGAGAGCTTTCTTT. Translating gives CASSLRDSQRAFF.

This clone has more than one count but fewer than ten. The chain joins TRBV4-1 to TRBJ2-7; the match to TRBD1 covers 8 bases. This CDR3 has 15 amino acids. V gave up 1 base and J gave up 2 bases; unmatched junction bases: 4. Germline lookup yields CDR1 MGHRA and CDR2 YSYEKL. CDR3 in amino acids: CASSQGDRLTYEQYF. CDR3 nucleotides: TGCGCCAGCAGCCAAGGGGACAGGCTCACCTACGAGCAGTACTTC.

This clone turned up a few times. At one end the junction does not follow the germline gene, possibly because of a read error. V is TRBV10-3 and J is TRBJ2-3; D call uncertain. The germline gives CDR1 ENHRY, CDR2 SYGVKD. The CDR3 loop spans 12 amino acids. This CDR3 reads CASSDLSDTQYF. The CDR3 region has the DNA TGTGCCAGCAGTGACCTATCAGATACGCAGTATTTT.

This clone was counted many times. The CDR3 spells CASSATWARYF. For the CDR3, the DNA is TGTGCCAGCAGTGCGACATGGGCGCGGTACTTC. The gene calls are TRBV28 and TRBJ2-7; D gene uncertain. V shed 5 bases and J shed 12 bases, with 14 bases lying between them. Germline assignment: CDR1 MDHEN and CDR2 SYDVKM. The CDR3 spans 11 residues.

The J gene is TRBJ1-6, the V gene TRBV7-6, with unresolved D. The germline V gene has CDR1 SGHVS and CDR2 FNYEAQ. The V end was cut by 0 bases, the J end by 8 bases, with 5 bases between. CDR3 size: 13 residues. The CDR3 protein is CASSLAPDSPLHF. The CDR3 DNA sequence: TGTGCCAGCAGCTTAGCGCCTGATTCACCCCTCCACTTT. The full variable domain, rest sourced from reference TRBV7-6 and TRBJ1-6, is GAGVSQSPRYKVTKRGQDVALRCDPISGHVSLYWYRQALGQGPEFLTYFNYEAQQDKSGLPNDRFSAERPEGSISTLTIQRTEQRDSAMYRCASSLAPDSPLHFGNGTRLTVT.

This chain joins TRBV7-3 and TRBJ2-3, with 15 bases lining up with TRBD2. J lost 6 bases, V lost 4 bases, and 5 bases had no gene match. Per germline, CDR1 SGHTA and CDR2 FQGTGA. There are 16 residues in the CDR3. Written as DNA, the CDR3 is TGTGCCAGCAGCTCGGGACTAGCGGGGGGAGTGGATACGCAGTATTTT. Encoded protein: CASSSGLAGGVDTQYF.

This clone was seen a handful of times. This rearrangement joins TRBV7-3 to TRBJ1-6; no clear D gene. The germline V gene encodes CDR1 SGHTA and CDR2 FQGTGA. Trimming removed 2 bases from V and 6 bases from J, with 8 bases in between. The length of the CDR3 is 14 residues. The CDR3, as DNA: TGTGCCAGCAGCTTACAGCTTCCTAATTCACCCCTCCACTTT. Residues: CASSLQLPNSPLHF.

This sequence joins TRBV7-9 and TRBJ1-5; no definite D call. The CDR3 runs to 13 residues. Per the germline V gene, CDR1 is SEHNR and CDR2 is FQNEAQ (reference sequence). V lost 6 bases and J lost 9, with 15 bases in between. The CDR3 spells CASSPEGTLPQHF. CDR3 DNA sequence: TGTGCCAGCAGTCCTGAGGGAACCCTGCCCCAGCATTTT.